The clone carrying this T cell receptor beta chain was recorded once. The antigen is not known. The sample comes from a study of OX40 agonist ivuxolimab in advanced cancers. Study in general: Three patients, one with hepatocellular carcinoma and two with cutaneous melanoma, achieved partial responses. Overall study results and limits: Part of the nonresponder group also had normalized T-cell clonal expansion that was low.

Libraries were prepared by immunoSEQ multiplex PCR; TCRdb keeps only in-frame clonotypes and omits some of them. Found here are fewer than 70,000 clones, around 88% of them singletons; the top ten hold less than 0.8%. The CDR3 has 15 amino acids. CDR1 is MNHNY, CDR2 SVGAGI, per germline (reference sequence). J lost 4 bases, V lost 5 bases, and 8 bases had no gene match. This TCR derives from an adult with an advanced solid tumor such as melanoma, head and neck, liver or kidney cancer. This chain connects TRBV6-6 to TRBJ1-5, with TRBD1 identical over 7 bases. The sequencing here drew on CD4+ or CD8+ T cells sorted from blood, taken in a trial of the OX40 agonist ivuxolimab. The CDR3 is CASSGATGPNQPQHF. The CDR3 DNA is TGTGCCAGCAGTGGGGCGACAGGGCCTAATCAGCCCCAGCATTTT.